The 23 T cell receptor beta chains below all came from one sample that was sequenced in a study of graft-versus-host responses after intestinal transplantation. Their antigens are not known. The protocol was immunoSEQ multiplex PCR, while the TCRdb copy is restricted to in-frame clones and leaves out a portion. The table lists 45,000 to 60,000 clones, approximately 91% of them singletons. The source material was unstimulated CD4+ T cells sorted from spleen or lymph node cells, sampled before transplant. These receptor sequences come from a human donor who was the organ donor for an intestinal transplant.

The CDR3 here is CASSGAYGTSGSKSGELFF. In nucleotides, the CDR3 is TGTGCCAGCAGTGGGGCATACGGGACTAGCGGGAGCAAGTCCGGGGAGCTGTTTTTT. V gene TRBV2 combines with J gene TRBJ2-2, with 14 bases aligning to TRBD2. The CDR3 is 19 residues long. From germline, CDR1 is SNHLY and CDR2 FYNNEI. With 4 bases clipped from V and 6 bases from J, the junction kept 13 bases outside the gene matches.

This chain joins TRBV7-2 and TRBJ1-5, with D perhaps TRBD1 (6 bases). Deletions cut 1 base from V and 4 bases from J, with 8 bases between. This CDR3 is built from 14 residues. Germline CDR1 is SGHTA and CDR2 is FQGNSA. DNA for the CDR3: TGTGCCAGCAGCTTAGAAGGGGGGAATCAGCCCCAGCATTTT. Its protein is CASSLEGGNQPQHF.

V usage is TRBV28 and J usage is TRBJ1-5; 10 bases map to TRBD1. The CDR3 totals 16 residues. With V trimmed by 5 bases and J by 3 bases, 7 bases remained unmatched. Germline loops: CDR1 MDHEN, CDR2 SYDVKM. CDR3 in amino acids: CASSAPGTGVNQPQHF. The CDR3, as DNA: TGTGCCAGCAGTGCTCCCGGGACAGGGGTCAATCAGCCCCAGCATTTT.

The V and J genes are TRBV19 and TRBJ1-4; D unclear. The V gene's germline CDR1 is LNHDA and CDR2 SQIVND (reference sequence). With 6 bases removed from V and 0 bases from J, the gap between germline ends came to 8 bases. The CDR3 sequence is 14 residues long. CDR3 sequence (DNA): TGTGCCAGTAGCCCGACAACAACTAATGAAAAACTGTTTTTT. Its protein is CASSPTTTNEKLFF.

The chain is built from TRBV4-2 and TRBJ2-7; D perhaps matches TRBD1 (6 bases). CDR1 and CDR2 from the germline V gene are LGHNA and YNFKEQ. The CDR3 covers 13 residues. With 0 bases removed from V and 5 bases from J, the gap between germline ends came to 8 bases. Here the CDR3 DNA reads TGTGCCAGCAGCCAAGACAGGGACAACGAGCAGTACTTC. This codes for CASSQDRDNEQYF.

The rearrangement joins TRBV7-2 to TRBJ2-3; 7 bases align to TRBD2. Germline values: CDR1 SGHTA, CDR2 FQGNSA. V shed 4 bases, J shed 6 bases, and the junction held 13 bases outside the gene matches. The CDR3 runs 16 residues. The CDR3 region is CASSSPGAGDSDTQYF. The CDR3 nucleotides read TGTGCCAGCAGCTCACCCGGGGCGGGAGACTCCGATACGCAGTATTTT.

The chain recombines TRBV7-3 with TRBJ2-3; 13 nucleotides align to TRBD2. This CDR3 is built from 16 residues. Germline loops: CDR1 SGHTA, CDR2 FQGTGA. J gave up 1 base and V 5 bases, and 3 bases lay outside the gene matches. This chain's CDR3 is CASSQGLAGGTDTQYF. The CDR3, as DNA: TGTGCCAGCAGCCAAGGACTAGCGGGAGGCACAGATACGCAGTATTTT. Using reference TRBV7-3 and TRBJ2-3 for the parts outside the CDR3, the full variable domain is GAGVSQTPSNKVTEKGKYVELRCDPISGHTALYWYRQSLGQGPEFLIYFQGTGAADDSGLPNDRFFAVRPEGSVSTLKIQRTERGDSAVYLCASSQGLAGGTDTQYFGPGTRLTVL.

The chain employs TRBV6-1 and TRBJ2-1, with D unresolved. The CDR3 length is 14 residues. Germline V gives CDR1 MNHNS, CDR2 SASEGT. V dropped 4 bases and J dropped 4 bases, with 11 bases sitting between them. Here the CDR3 DNA reads TGTGCCAGCAGTGTAACGGGCCGATACAATGAGCAGTTCTTC. Translated, it gives CASSVTGRYNEQFF.

This chain uses TRBV25-1 with TRBJ1-4; D is possibly TRBD1 (5 bases). The CDR3 totals 15 residues. The germline gives CDR1 MGHDK, CDR2 SYGVNS. The germline V and J ends were trimmed by 1 base and 7 bases, with 13 bases remaining between them. CDR3 sequence (DNA): TGTGCCAGCAGTGAATCCGCGGGGGGTGGTGAAAAACTGTTTTTT. Its translation is CASSESAGGGEKLFF.

The chain uses TRBV28 and TRBJ1-1, with D possibly TRBD1 on 5 matching bases. V lost 2 bases and J lost 4, with 11 bases in between. CDR3 length equals 14 residues. The V gene's germline CDR1 is MDHEN and CDR2 SYDVKM. CDR3 region: CASSLSGGITEAFF. The CDR3 DNA is TGTGCCAGCAGTTTAAGCGGGGGGATCACTGAAGCTTTCTTT.

The rearrangement uses TRBV14 and TRBJ2-1; 15 nucleotides agree with TRBD2. Trimming took 4 bases from V and 8 from J; bases not matched to a gene: 0. There are 14 residues in the CDR3. Germline V CDR1 and CDR2: SGHDN, FVKESK. In DNA form, the CDR3 reads TGTGCCAGCAGCCGGACTAGCGGGAGGGATGAGCAGTTCTTC. It is translated as CASSRTSGRDEQFF. Full variable domain (rest looked up from reference TRBV14 and TRBJ2-1): EAGVTQFPSHSVIEKGQTVTLRCDPISGHDNLYWYRRVMGKEIKFLLHFVKESKQDESGMPNNRFLAERTGGTYSTLKVQPAELEDSGVYFCASSRTSGRDEQFFGPGTRLTVL.

The V and J genes are TRBV4-1 and TRBJ2-3, with 7 bases matching TRBD2. The V segment lost 0 bases and the J segment 4 bases; nucleotides outside the gene matches: 16. Per the germline V gene, CDR1 is MGHRA and CDR2 is YSYEKL. This CDR3 contains 19 residues. The CDR3 region is CASSQDPLGWAGVSDTQYF. For the CDR3, the DNA is TGCGCCAGCAGCCAAGACCCCCTCGGTTGGGCGGGAGTCTCAGATACGCAGTATTTT.

This clone was seen more than once but under ten times. The CDR3 DNA follows: TGTGCCAGCAGTTACTCAGATACGCAGTATTTT. This translates into CASSYSDTQYF. The rearrangement uses TRBV6-6 and TRBJ2-3; unclear D gene. Trimming left V 0 bases short and J 5 bases short, with 0 bases between. CDR1 and CDR2 (germline): MNHNY, SVGAGI (reference sequence). CDR3 length: 11 amino acids.

The chain has TRBV2 and TRBJ2-5; no clear D. The germline V gene encodes CDR1 SNHLY and CDR2 FYNNEI. The length of the CDR3 is 11 residues. With 4 bases removed from V and 2 bases from J, the gap between germline ends came to 2 bases. The CDR3 nucleotides read TGTGCCAGCAGTGGTCAAGAGACCCAGTACTTC. Its translation: CASSGQETQYF.

The chain couples TRBV30 to TRBJ2-3; 9 bases line up with TRBD2. Germline loops: CDR1 GTSNPN, CDR2 SVGIG (reference sequence). V was pared by 0 bases and J by 5 bases, with 3 bases of the junction left unmatched. This CDR3 comprises 14 residues. The DNA of the CDR3 is TGTGCCTGGAGTGTTCGACTAGCGGAAGATACGCAGTATTTT. Protein sequence: CAWSVRLAEDTQYF.

The chain couples TRBV5-1 to TRBJ2-2; D gene uncertain. Looked up from germline, CDR1 is SGHRS and CDR2 is YFSETQ. V lost 4 bases and J lost 2, with 6 bases in between. CDR3 length equals 13 residues. The CDR3 loop is CASSRDNTGELFF. The CDR3 DNA sequence: TGCGCCAGCAGCCGTGACAACACCGGGGAGCTGTTTTTT. Drawing the rest from reference TRBV5-1 and TRBJ2-2, the complete variable domain is KAGVTQTPRYLIKTRGQQVTLSCSPISGHRSVSWYQQTPGQGLQFLFEYFSETQRNKGNFPGRFSGRQFSNSRSEMNVSTLELGDSALYLCASSRDNTGELFFGEGSRLTVL.

V is TRBV7-3 and J is TRBJ2-1; the match to TRBD2 covers 14 bases. J gave up 6 bases and V 1 base, and 8 bases lay outside the gene matches. The CDR3 runs 18 residues. Germline V CDR1 and CDR2: SGHTA, FQGTGA. The CDR3 spells CASSLKGLAGVGTNEQFF. CDR3 nucleotide sequence: TGTGCCAGCAGCTTAAAGGGACTAGCGGGAGTCGGCACCAATGAGCAGTTCTTC.

The CDR3 DNA sequence: TGCAGTGCGCCAACCGTTGGCATTCAGTACTTC. Translated, it gives CSAPTVGIQYF. This chain links TRBV20-1 with TRBJ2-4; no clear D. V lost 6 bases to trimming and J lost 9 bases, with 12 bases between them. CDR1 is DFQATT, CDR2 SNEGSKA, per germline (reference sequence). The CDR3 has 11 amino acids.

Here the CDR3 reads CASSTLISGANVLTF. The CDR3 coding sequence is TGTGCCAGCAGTACACTGATCTCTGGGGCCAACGTCCTGACTTTC. The chain couples TRBV28 to TRBJ2-6; D unresolved. This CDR3 is 15 amino acids long. Trimming took off 5 bases at V and 0 bases at J, with 8 bases between the two ends. Germline loops: CDR1 MDHEN, CDR2 SYDVKM.

J is TRBJ2-3 and V is TRBV5-1; D ambiguous. CDR1 and CDR2 (germline): SGHRS, YFSETQ. V shed 0 bases and J shed 4 bases, with 9 bases lying between them. CDR3 size: 14 residues. CDR3 amino acids: CASSLVEEADTQYF. CDR3 in DNA: TGCGCCAGCAGCTTGGTAGAGGAAGCAGATACGCAGTATTTT.

The CDR3 here is CASSFQTAVYGYTF. In DNA, the CDR3 is TGTGCCAGCAGTTTCCAGACCGCCGTCTATGGCTACACCTTC. The chain combines TRBV28 with TRBJ1-2; D remains ambiguous. V was pared by 3 bases and J by 4 bases, with 12 bases between. The germline V gene encodes CDR1 MDHEN and CDR2 SYDVKM. The length of the CDR3 is 14 residues.

CDR3 in DNA: TGTGCCAGCAGCCCCCTGGCGGGACTCGCAGATACGCAGTATTTT. As protein: CASSPLAGLADTQYF. The chain employs TRBV9 and TRBJ2-3, with D perhaps TRBD2 (6 bases). From germline, CDR1 is SGDLS and CDR2 YYNGEE. V shed 4 bases and J shed 4 bases, with 16 bases lying between them. This CDR3 spans 15 amino acids.

The chain carries TRBV9 and TRBJ2-2, with 12 bases aligning to TRBD2. The CDR3 is 16 residues long. The V and J ends lost 4 bases and 5 bases, in that order; junction bases with no gene match: 6. The V gene's germline CDR1 is SGDLS and CDR2 YYNGEE. This CDR3 is CASSPPGTSGTGELFF. The DNA for the CDR3 is TGTGCCAGCAGCCCCCCTGGGACTAGCGGGACCGGGGAGCTGTTTTTT.